One TCR beta chain is described in this entry. The target antigen is unknown. CDR3 length: 13 amino acids. V was trimmed by 3 bases and J by 11 bases, leaving 17 bases between them. Per germline, CDR1 DFQATT and CDR2 SNEGSKA (reference sequence). These data come from a study of CD8+CD57+ T cells in acquired aplastic anemia. On the study more broadly: Quantities of DNA derived from sorted CD4+ and CD8+ cells averaged roughly 3 ug.

Both TCR beta VDJ combination and CDR3 sequence profiling were carried out. Genomic DNA was the template for this profiling. TCRdb reprocessed the reads via MiXCR and lists one record per CDR3 protein. This table has a few hundred thousand distinct CDR3 sequences, around 72% appearing once. Study results and caveats: Around 29 CD8+ CDR3 sequences were shared between patients and controls.

The chain is built from TRBV20-1 and TRBJ1-3; no clear D. The origin of this receptor is a human donor in good health, serving as a control. Material: sorted CD4+, CD8+, or CD8+CD57+ T cells (not recorded which) from PBMCs. CDR3 protein: CSARDGPWESIYF. CDR3 DNA: TGCAGTGCTAGGGACGGACCTTGGGAATCCATATATTTT.